The entry below describes one TCR beta chain. Its cognate antigen is unknown. J gave up 6 bases and V 4 bases, and 6 bases lay outside the gene matches. The CDR3 loop spans 15 amino acids. From germline, CDR1 is MDHEN and CDR2 SYDVKM. These data are taken from a study of cytomegalovirus exposure and HLA in healthy donors. Profiling relied on immunoSEQ multiplex PCR, and the TCRdb table lists in-frame clones only, not all of them. The sample lists roughly 49,000 clones, 90% to 95% occurring once. Study-wide points: The investigators catalogued 150 or so TCR beta chains as cytomegalovirus-associated.

V gene TRBV28 combines with J gene TRBJ1-2, with 12 bases matching TRBD1. The sample taken for sequencing was PBMCs. The source is a woman aged 18-29 years in good health and CMV-seropositive. CDR3 in amino acids: CASSYSGTGGHGYTF. The CDR3 DNA reads as TGTGCCAGCAGTTATTCCGGGACAGGGGGCCATGGCTACACCTTC.